The T cell receptor beta chain under discussion was sequenced for a study of beta chain features in type 1 diabetes. Every isolated RNA sample was fully reverse transcribed, so sequencing captured expressed TCRB transcripts. The method was immunoSEQ multiplex PCR; TCRdb's version includes in-frame clones alone and lacks a portion of them. The sample contains 350,000 to 450,000 clones, approximately 15% of which appear only once. Germline V gene lookup returns CDR1 SGHTA and CDR2 FQGNSA. V trimming: 1 base; J trimming: 6 bases; junction bases outside the gene matches: 6. There are 16 residues in the CDR3.

Sequencing input: naive CD4+ T cells from blood. The TCR was taken from a woman aged 18-29 years in good health. The V and J genes are TRBV7-2 and TRBJ2-7; TRBD2 matches 13 bases. The chain's CDR3 is CASSLGGGTSGTEQYF. The DNA for the CDR3 is TGTGCCAGCAGCTTAGGGGGGGGGACTAGCGGGACCGAGCAGTACTTC.